The 8 T cell receptor beta chains in this list originate from one sample, sequenced in a study of shared clonotypes between healthy human individuals. The naive CD8 fraction comprised CD45RO-negative cells positively selected for CCR7 and excluded terminally differentiated effector memory CD45RA+ cells. The method was immunoSEQ multiplex PCR; TCRdb's version includes in-frame clones alone and lacks a portion of them. The sample carries about 2 million clones, approximately 95% recorded once. The sample taken for sequencing was naive CD8+ T cells sorted from blood. The receptor set was obtained from a man aged 18 to 35 in good health.

J is TRBJ2-3 and V is TRBV9, with D perhaps assigned TRBD1 or TRBD2 (5 bases each). The CDR3 extends over 14 amino acids. The germline gives CDR1 SGDLS, CDR2 YYNGEE. The V gene lost 7 bases and the J gene lost 7 bases, with 19 bases spanning the gap. CDR3 in amino acids: CASAPGPQGNTQYF. In nucleotides, the CDR3 is TGTGCCAGCGCGCCGGGACCCCAGGGAAATACGCAGTATTTT.

Here the CDR3 reads CSVSVVDRGSGELFF. For the CDR3, the DNA is TGCAGCGTTTCAGTGGTGGACAGGGGCTCCGGGGAGCTGTTTTTT. J is TRBJ2-2 and V is TRBV29-1; TRBD1 matches 9 bases. The germline gives CDR1 SQVTM, CDR2 ANQGSEA. The V and J ends lost 5 bases and 6 bases, in that order; junction bases with no gene match: 10. This CDR3 comprises 15 residues.

The chain couples TRBV10-3 to TRBJ2-7; the match to TRBD1 covers 7 bases. V gave up 3 bases and J gave up 3 bases; unmatched junction bases: 11. CDR1 and CDR2 (germline): ENHRY, SYGVKD. The CDR3 runs 16 residues. The CDR3 DNA follows: TGTGCCATCAGTGACCATAGACCGGGACAGAGCTACGAGCAGTACTTC. Translating it yields CAISDHRPGQSYEQYF.

The chain couples TRBV19 to TRBJ2-7; 9 bases line up with TRBD1. CDR3 size: 14 residues. Germline V lookup: CDR1 LNHDA, CDR2 SQIVND (reference sequence). Trimming took 9 bases from V and 3 from J; bases not matched to a gene: 9. CDR3 sequence: CARDPGQGCYEQYF. The CDR3 DNA follows: TGTGCCAGGGATCCGGGACAGGGCTGCTACGAGCAGTACTTC.

This clone was observed a single time. The genes are TRBV7-2 and TRBJ1-2; maybe TRBD1 (5 bases). The CDR3 covers 15 residues. CDR1 SGHTA and CDR2 FQGNSA come from the germline V gene. The ends were cut back, 1 base at V and 1 base at J, with 10 bases in the middle. CDR3 nucleotides: TGTGCCAGCAGCTTAGGTCGGCAGGGTAACTATGGCTACACCTTC. Its protein product is CASSLGRQGNYGYTF.

As regards this clone: This sample includes further DNA sequences coding for the same CDR3. The V call is TRBV2, the J call TRBJ2-5, with a possible D match to TRBD1 (6 bases). Trimming removed 6 bases at V and 0 bases at J, with 8 bases between. CDR1 and CDR2 from the germline V gene are SNHLY and FYNNEI. The CDR3 runs 13 residues. The CDR3 reads CASRDSNQETQYF. CDR3 in DNA: TGTGCCAGCAGGGACAGCAACCAAGAGACCCAGTACTTC.

V and J are TRBV13 and TRBJ2-2, with D possibly being TRBD1 or TRBD2 (5 bases each). Per the germline V gene, CDR1 is PRHDT and CDR2 is FYEKMQ (reference sequence). The CDR3 spans 16 residues. V was trimmed by 5 bases and J by 4 bases, leaving 17 bases between them. CDR3 nucleotide sequence: TGTGCCAGCAGCCCAGAGGGGCAGGGTTCCACCGGGGAGCTGTTTTTT. The encoded protein is CASSPEGQGSTGELFF.

The rearrangement joins TRBV5-6 to TRBJ2-3; no firm D call. There are 16 residues in the CDR3. Germline values: CDR1 SGHDT, CDR2 YYEEEE. With 1 base removed from V and 4 bases from J, the gap between germline ends came to 16 bases. The chain's CDR3 is CASSLSLGSPPDTQYF. CDR3 in DNA: TGTGCCAGCAGCTTGAGTTTGGGAAGCCCGCCAGATACGCAGTATTTT.